The subject of this entry is one T cell receptor beta chain. Its antigen is currently unknown. In germline, CDR1 is LGHNA, CDR2 YSLEER. V was clipped by 0 bases and J by 4 bases, with 12 bases between them. This CDR3 is built from 15 residues. These data come from a study of graft-versus-host responses after intestinal transplantation. Notes on the study in general: GvH clones appeared in recipient marrow, some first in ileum or blood.

Sequencing was performed with immunoSEQ multiplex PCR; in TCRdb, only in-frame clones are kept and a portion is missing. The sample has about 21,000 clones; 85% to 90% are singletons. This rearrangement joins TRBV4-3 to TRBJ1-1, with a weak D call TRBD1 (6 bases). This receptor was identified in a human patient who received an intestinal transplant, so some T cells may come from the graft donor. Sequenced here: PBMCs, sampled roughly 65 days after intestinal transplantation. CDR3: CASSQELRGATEAFF. The CDR3 DNA reads as TGCGCCAGCAGCCAAGAGCTACGGGGGGCCACTGAAGCTTTCTTT.